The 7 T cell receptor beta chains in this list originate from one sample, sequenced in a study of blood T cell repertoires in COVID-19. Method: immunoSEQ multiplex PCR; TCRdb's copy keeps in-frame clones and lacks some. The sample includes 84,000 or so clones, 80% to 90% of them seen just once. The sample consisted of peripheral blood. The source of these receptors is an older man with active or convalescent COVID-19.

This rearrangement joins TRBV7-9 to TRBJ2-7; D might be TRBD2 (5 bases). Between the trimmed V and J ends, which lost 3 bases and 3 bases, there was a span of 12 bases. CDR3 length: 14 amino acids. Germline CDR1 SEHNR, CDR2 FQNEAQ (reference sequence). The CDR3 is CASSLGGENYEQYF. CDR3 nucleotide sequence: TGTGCCAGCAGCTTGGGTGGGGAGAACTACGAGCAGTACTTC.

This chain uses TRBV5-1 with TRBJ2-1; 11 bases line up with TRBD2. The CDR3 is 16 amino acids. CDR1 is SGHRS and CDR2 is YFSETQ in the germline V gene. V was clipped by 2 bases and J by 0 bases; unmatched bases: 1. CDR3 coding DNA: TGCGCCAGCAGCTTAACTAGCGGGGGCTCCTACAATGAGCAGTTCTTC. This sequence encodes CASSLTSGGSYNEQFF.

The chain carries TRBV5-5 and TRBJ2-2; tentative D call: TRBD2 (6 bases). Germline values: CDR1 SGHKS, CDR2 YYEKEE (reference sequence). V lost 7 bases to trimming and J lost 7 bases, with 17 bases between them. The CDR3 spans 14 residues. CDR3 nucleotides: TGTGCCAGCGCCCGCCCACGGGGAGGCGGGGAGCTGTTTTTT. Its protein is CASARPRGGGELFF.

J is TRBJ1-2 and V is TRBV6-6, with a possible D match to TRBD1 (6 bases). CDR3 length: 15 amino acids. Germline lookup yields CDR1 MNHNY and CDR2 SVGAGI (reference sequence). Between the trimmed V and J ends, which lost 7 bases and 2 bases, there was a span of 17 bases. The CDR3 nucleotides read TGTGCCAGCATCCAAGACAGGCTAGGAAACTATGGCTACACCTTC. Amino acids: CASIQDRLGNYGYTF.

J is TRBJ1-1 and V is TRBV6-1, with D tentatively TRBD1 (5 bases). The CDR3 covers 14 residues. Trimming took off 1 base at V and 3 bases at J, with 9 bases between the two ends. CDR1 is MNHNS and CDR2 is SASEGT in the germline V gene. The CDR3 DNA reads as TGTGCCAGCAGTGAAGGGGGGAGGGACACTGAAGCTTTCTTT. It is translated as CASSEGGRDTEAFF.

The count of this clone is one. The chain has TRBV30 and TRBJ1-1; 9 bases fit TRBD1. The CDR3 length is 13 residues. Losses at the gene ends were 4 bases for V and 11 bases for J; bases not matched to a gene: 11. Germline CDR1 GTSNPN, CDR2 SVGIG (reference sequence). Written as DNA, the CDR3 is TGTGCCTGGACCAAACAGGGGGCCTGGAGGGCTTTCTTT. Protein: CAWTKQGAWRAFF.

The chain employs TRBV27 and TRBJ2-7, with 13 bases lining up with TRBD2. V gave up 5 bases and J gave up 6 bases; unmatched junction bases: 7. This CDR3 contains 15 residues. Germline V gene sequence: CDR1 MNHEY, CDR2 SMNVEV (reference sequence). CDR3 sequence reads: CASSAGLAGTGEQYF. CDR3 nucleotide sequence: TGTGCCAGCAGTGCGGGACTAGCGGGAACTGGCGAGCAGTACTTC.